The 8 T cell receptor beta chains reported below all come from one sample, sequenced in a study of blood T cell repertoires in COVID-19. The repertoire was sequenced with immunoSEQ multiplex PCR; TCRdb's copy has only in-frame clones and lacks some. The sample contains 300,000 to 350,000 clones, around 86% of which appear only once. Input material: peripheral blood. Receptors were obtained from a woman aged 45-65 years with COVID-19, enrolled during active disease.

This sequence joins TRBV30 and TRBJ1-6; a possible D gene is TRBD1 (5 bases). The CDR3 has 15 amino acids. The ends were cut back, 2 bases at V and 9 bases at J, with 17 bases in the middle. The germline V gene has CDR1 GTSNPN and CDR2 SVGIG (reference sequence). The CDR3 loop is CAWSQPGTFGSPLHF. CDR3 DNA: TGTGCCTGGAGTCAACCTGGGACTTTCGGTTCACCCCTCCACTTT.

This chain uses TRBV4-2 with TRBJ2-7; tentatively, D is TRBD2 (5 bases). The ends were cut back, 1 base at V and 5 bases at J, with 24 bases in the middle. The germline V gene encodes CDR1 LGHNA and CDR2 YNFKEQ. The CDR3 covers 18 residues. The CDR3 loop reads CASSQGKLRTDYSDEQYF. The CDR3 DNA reads as TGTGCCAGCAGCCAAGGTAAACTAAGAACCGACTATAGTGACGAGCAGTACTTC.

The chain joins TRBV9 to TRBJ2-1; 9 positions agree with TRBD2. V trimming: 1 base; J trimming: 4 bases; junction bases outside the gene matches: 9. Germline V gene sequence: CDR1 SGDLS, CDR2 YYNGEE. The CDR3 is 17 amino acids. CDR3 in amino acids: CASSVQLAGLLYNEQFF. The DNA for the CDR3 is TGTGCCAGCAGCGTACAGCTAGCGGGGCTCCTATACAATGAGCAGTTCTTC.

Points on this clone: This same CDR3 is encoded by further DNA sequences in the sample. The chain couples TRBV18 to TRBJ1-2; TRBD1 matches at 10 bases. CDR3 size: 13 residues. Unmatched junction bases numbered 0, after V lost 3 bases and J lost 5 bases. Germline lookup yields CDR1 KGHSH and CDR2 LQKENI. The DNA for the CDR3 is TGTGCCAGCTCACCGGGACAGGGGTATGGCTACACCTTC. Protein product: CASSPGQGYGYTF. The full variable domain, in which reference TRBV18 and TRBJ1-2 provide the parts outside the CDR3, is NAGVMQNPRHLVRRRGQEARLRCSPMKGHSHVYWYRQLPEEGLKFMVYLQKENIIDESGMPKERFSAEFPKEGPSILRIQQVVRGDSAAYFCASSPGQGYGYTFGSGTRLTVV.

The gene calls are TRBV13 and TRBJ1-2, with D perhaps matching TRBD1 (5 bases). Trimming took 2 bases from V and 5 from J, leaving 6 bases between them. Germline V gives CDR1 PRHDT, CDR2 FYEKMQ (reference sequence). This CDR3 region has 12 residues. In DNA, the CDR3 is TGTGCCAGCAGCTTATCAGGGTATGGCTACACCTTC. It yields the protein CASSLSGYGYTF.

V gene TRBV3-1 (or the pseudogene TRBV3-2) combines with J gene TRBJ1-4; 8 bases line up with TRBD1. The CDR3 extends over 16 amino acids. Germline assignment: CDR1 LGHDT and CDR2 YNNKEL (reference sequence). The ends lost 6 bases at V and 3 bases at J; junction bases unmatched: 9. The CDR3 protein is CASSLSTGVSNEKLFF. DNA of the CDR3: TGTGCCAGCAGTCTCTCGACAGGGGTTTCTAATGAAAAACTGTTTTTT.

This clone has a single count. The chain recombines TRBV11-2 with TRBJ1-2, with TRBD1 as a possible D gene (6 bases). The germline gives CDR1 SGHAT, CDR2 FQNNGV. V gave up 1 base and J gave up 2 bases, with 23 bases separating them. The CDR3 is 19 residues long. CDR3 in DNA: TGTGCCAGCAGCTTAGTAGGGGGAAAGGAGGCTTCCATAAACTATGGCTACACCTTC. It encodes CASSLVGGKEASINYGYTF.

The CDR3 protein is CASSPRLDNSGNTIYF. CDR3 DNA sequence: TGTGCCAGTAGTCCCCGATTGGACAACTCTGGAAACACCATATATTTT. This chain links TRBV19 with TRBJ1-3; TRBD1 might be the D (5 bases). Trimming took off 5 bases at V and 0 bases at J, with 14 bases between the two ends. The CDR3 totals 16 residues. From germline, CDR1 is LNHDA and CDR2 SQIVND (reference sequence).